This T cell receptor (beta chain) emerged from a study of T cell responses to AZD1222 COVID-19 vaccine. Regarding the study as a whole: Only after the peak T cell response were repertoires sampled. Nearly half of spike-specific TCRs reportedly target variant regions that are unmutated in the B.1.351 and B.1.1.7 variants.

Germline V gene data show CDR1 as SGDLS and CDR2 as YYNGEE. The CDR3 has 14 residues. With 3 bases removed from V and 5 bases from J, the gap between germline ends came to 14 bases. Assay used: immunoSEQ multiplex PCR; TCRdb lists only in-frame clones, some missing. Here the sample spans about 200,000 clones, almost 90% being singletons. Concerning this clone: Its antigen is still unknown.

This sequence originates from an adult in good health. This chain connects TRBV9 to TRBJ2-5; perhaps TRBD2 as D (6 bases). Material: peripheral blood, obtained on day 0 of AZD1222 vaccination. Written as DNA, the CDR3 is TGTGCCAGCAGCGACCGTGGAGGGGAGGAGACCCAGTACTTC. This sequence encodes CASSDRGGEETQYF.